The clone carrying this T cell receptor (beta chain) occurred a few times. Its antigen is not known. It was via CD45RO/CCR7/CD25/CD127/CD95/CD27 that CD4+ naive, central memory, regulatory and stem cell-like memory cells were sorted. The source of the sample is a study of beta chain features in type 1 diabetes. In the study overall: Healthy donors, compared against patients, showed similar age, gender and cell yields.

Study-wide results and limits: A pattern of fewer insertions and more deletions at VDJ junctions was seen in type 1 diabetes patients. TCRB CDR3 length was moderately but significantly reduced in all four CD4+ subsets of Type 1 diabetes patients.

This CDR3 is 16 amino acids long. V dropped 0 bases and J dropped 3 bases, with 15 bases sitting between them. Germline values: CDR1 ENHRY, CDR2 SYGVKD. Investigators reverse transcribed all isolated RNA, so they sequenced expressed TCRB transcripts. Generated by immunoSEQ multiplex PCR, the TCRdb table keeps only in-frame clones and is missing some. The table has hundreds of thousands of clones, approximately 15% seen once. The TCR comes from a man aged 30 to 45 in good health. Sequenced: naive CD4+ T cells from blood. The chain employs TRBV10-3 and TRBJ2-7; D unresolved. In nucleotides, the CDR3 is TGTGCCATCAGTGAGTCGAATCGGCGGACCGACTACGAGCAGTACGTC. It specifies CAISESNRRTDYEQYV.